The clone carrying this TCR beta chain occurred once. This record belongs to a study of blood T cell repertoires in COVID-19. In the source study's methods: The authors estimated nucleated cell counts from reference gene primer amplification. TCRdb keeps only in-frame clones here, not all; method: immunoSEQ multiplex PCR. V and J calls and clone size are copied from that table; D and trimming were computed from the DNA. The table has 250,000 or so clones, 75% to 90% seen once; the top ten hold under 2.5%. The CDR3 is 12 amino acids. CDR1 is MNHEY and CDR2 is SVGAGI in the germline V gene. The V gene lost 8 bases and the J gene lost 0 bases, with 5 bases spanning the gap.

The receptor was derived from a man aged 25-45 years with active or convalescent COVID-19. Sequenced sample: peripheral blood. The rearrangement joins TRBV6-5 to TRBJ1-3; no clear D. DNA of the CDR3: TGTGCCAGCCAAGCCTCTGGAAACACCATATATTTT. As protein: CASQASGNTIYF.